This TCR beta chain derives from a study of monozygotic twins with inflammatory bowel disease. After re-calling the 5' RACE reads, TCRdb lists one entry per CDR3 protein, DNA absent. The data show about 160,000 distinct CDR3 sequences, and the top ten clones hold roughly 2.6%. This CDR3 region has 15 residues. Germline loops: CDR1 MGHRA, CDR2 YSYEKL. The sequencing input was blood. The TCR was taken from a human donor with ulcerative colitis or Crohn's disease, or a healthy co-twin of an affected twin (not recorded which). V usage is TRBV4-1 and J usage is TRBJ2-7. The CDR3 region is CASSQGVTSADEQYF.